Below, 28 T cell receptor beta chains from the same sample are listed, as sequenced in a study of metastatic and nonmetastatic thyroid tumors. Through MiXCR, TCRdb re-clonotyped the PCR reads. The table shows 15,000 to 20,000 clones, with 20% to 25% occurring only once. Treatment of any kind had been given to no patient before thyroid surgery. Sequenced input: tumor tissue. The receptors were sampled from a female donor with papillary thyroid cancer or a benign thyroid nodule (not recorded which). Some clones in this sample may be carry-over from other donors' samples.

The CDR3 here is CASSLVPEPYNEQFF. CDR3 sequence (DNA): TGTGCCAGCAGCTTGGTGCCCGAGCCCTACAATGAGCAGTTCTTC. The chain links TRBV7-2 to TRBJ2-1; unclear D gene. The CDR3 is 15 amino acids. V lost 3 bases and J lost 2, with 11 bases in between. From germline, CDR1 is SGHTA and CDR2 FQGNSA.

The chain links TRBV28 to TRBJ1-1; D might be TRBD1 (6 bases). Germline V gene sequence: CDR1 MDHEN, CDR2 SYDVKM. V lost 6 bases and J 7 bases, leaving 12 bases between the germline ends. The CDR3 has 12 residues. In DNA form, the CDR3 reads TGTGCCAGCAGGATCGACAGGTTTGAAGCTTTCTTT. Translating gives CASRIDRFEAFF.

CDR3 nucleotides: TGTGCCAGCAGCCCCCGTAGCGGGGGGGCGGTTGAGCAGTTCTTC. This gives the protein CASSPRSGGAVEQFF. This rearrangement joins TRBV7-3 to TRBJ2-1; 11 bases fit TRBD2. CDR3 length: 15 residues. V trimming: 5 bases; J trimming: 9 bases; junction bases outside the gene matches: 9. The germline V gene has CDR1 SGHTA and CDR2 FQGTGA. Drawing the rest from reference TRBV7-3 and TRBJ2-1, the complete variable domain is GAGVSQTPSNKVTEKGKYVELRCDPISGHTALYWYRQSLGQGPEFLIYFQGTGAADDSGLPNDRFFAVRPEGSVSTLKIQRTERGDSAVYLCASSPRSGGAVEQFFGPGTRLTVL.

The V and J genes are TRBV11-2 and TRBJ2-7; D remains ambiguous. In germline, CDR1 is SGHAT, CDR2 FQNNGV. Trimming pared 0 bases from V and 5 bases from J, leaving 8 bases between. The CDR3 totals 13 residues. CDR3 in amino acids: CASSLDPRDEQYF. The CDR3 DNA reads as TGTGCCAGCAGCTTAGACCCACGGGACGAGCAGTACTTC.

This clone was seen more than once but under ten times. The junction differs from germline at one of its ends, possibly a read error. The V call is TRBV6-1, the J call TRBJ1-5, with TRBD1 as a possible D gene (5 bases). Germline CDR1 MNHNS, CDR2 SASEGT. The CDR3 spans 16 residues. The CDR3 loop is CASSVGIDSSVQPQHF. CDR3 nucleotides: TGCGCCAGCAGTGTAGGTATCGACAGTTCGGTTCAGCCCCAGCATTTT.

CDR3 nucleotide sequence: TGTGCCAGCAGCCAAGACAGTGGGATCGGAGATGAGCAGTTCTTC. It is translated as CASSQDSGIGDEQFF. The rearrangement uses TRBV3-1 and TRBJ2-1, with D uncertain. Looked up from germline, CDR1 is LGHDT and CDR2 is YNNKEL (reference sequence). V was cut by 0 bases and J by 8 bases, with 14 bases left in between. The CDR3 length is 15 residues.

This clone was observed many times. The CDR3 spells CSATEGSTDTQYF. CDR3 coding DNA: TGCAGTGCAACGGAAGGGAGCACAGATACGCAGTATTTT. The gene calls are TRBV20-1 and TRBJ2-3, with D uncertain. Germline V lookup: CDR1 DFQATT, CDR2 SNEGSKA (reference sequence). Trimming pared 6 bases from V and 0 bases from J, leaving 10 bases between. The CDR3 has 13 residues.

This clone was seen many times. The chain combines TRBV30 with TRBJ2-1; D is possibly TRBD1 or TRBD2 (5 bases each). In germline, CDR1 is GTSNPN, CDR2 SVGIG (reference sequence). The CDR3 is made up of 14 amino acids. Between the trimmed V and J ends, which lost 4 bases and 5 bases, there was a span of 15 bases. The CDR3 loop reads CAWMAGAGHNEQFF. The CDR3 DNA reads TGTGCCTGGATGGCCGGGGCCGGTCACAATGAGCAGTTCTTC.

Only one count was recorded for this clone. The CDR3 sequence is CAITTARGHRTGELFF. The CDR3 region has the DNA TGTGCCATCACGACCGCGCGGGGGCATAGGACCGGGGAGCTGTTTTTT. The J gene is TRBJ2-2, the V gene TRBV13, with D maybe TRBD2 (7 bases). The germline V and J ends were trimmed by 10 bases and 5 bases, with 23 bases remaining between them. The CDR3 is 16 residues long. Germline CDR1 and CDR2: PRHDT and FYEKMQ (reference sequence).

This clone turned up a few times. Its ends do not fully match the called genes, so a read error is possible. This chain connects TRBV28 to TRBJ1-5; perhaps TRBD1 as D (5 bases). CDR1 and CDR2 from the germline V gene are MDHEN and SYDVKM. The CDR3 loop spans 19 amino acids. The CDR3 region has the DNA TGTGCCAGCAGTTTAGGACATGGGTTACAGAGTATAGGCAATCAGCCACAGCATTTT. Its translation: CASSLGHGLQSIGNQPQHF.

This clone was observed many times. The rearrangement joins TRBV27 to TRBJ2-6; no definite D call. This CDR3 is 15 amino acids long. Germline V gene lookup returns CDR1 MNHEY and CDR2 SMNVEV (reference sequence). The V and J ends lost 5 bases and 1 base respectively, with 9 bases between them. The CDR3 DNA reads as TGTGCCAGCAGTAGAAACCCTTCTGGGGCCAACGTCCTGACTTTC. Its protein product is CASSRNPSGANVLTF. Together with reference TRBV27 and TRBJ2-6, the CDR3 gives the full variable domain: EAQVTQNPRYLITVTGKKLTVTCSQNMNHEYMSWYRQDPGLGLRQIYYSMNVEVTDKGDVPEGYKVSRKEKRNFPLILESPSPNQTSLYFCASSRNPSGANVLTFGAGSRLTVL.

This clone ranks as medium-sized. This chain joins TRBV6-5 and TRBJ2-7; D is uncertain. CDR1 is MNHEY and CDR2 is SVGAGI in the germline V gene. V lost 2 bases and J lost 6, with 8 bases in between. CDR3 size: 12 residues. CDR3: CASSYPPAEQYF. In DNA, the CDR3 is TGTGCCAGCAGTTACCCCCCTGCCGAGCAGTACTTC.

Many counts were recorded for this clone. The genes are TRBV3-2 and TRBJ2-1; TRBD1, the table's D call, lacks a check against the DNA. TRBV3-2 is a recognized pseudogene. CDR3 size: 17 residues. The CDR3: CARGTGLRLSSYNEQFF. DNA of the CDR3: TGTGCCAGGGGGACAGGGTTACGTCTAAGCTCCTACAATGAGCAGTTCTTC.

This clone was detected a few times. This may stem from a read error, because a much larger clone lies one nucleotide away. Other DNA sequences from this sample encode an identical CDR3 as well. This chain joins TRBV27 and TRBJ2-3, with unresolved D. CDR3 length equals 17 residues. Germline CDR1 MNHEY, CDR2 SMNVEV (reference sequence). The chain's CDR3 is CASRRFGGGSESDTQYF. DNA of the CDR3: TGTGCCAGCAGACGGTTCGGTGGTGGCAGCGAGTCAGATACACAGTATTTT.

The CDR3 loop reads CASRDSGSGSYEQYF. The CDR3 region has the DNA TGTGCCAGCAGGGATAGCGGGAGCGGGAGCTACGAGCAGTACTTC. The gene calls are TRBV7-2 and TRBJ2-7; 9 bases line up with TRBD2. The germline V gene encodes CDR1 SGHTA and CDR2 FQGNSA. The CDR3 length is 15 residues. The V gene end was trimmed by 6 bases and the J gene end by 3 bases; junction bases not matched to a gene: 9. The variable domain in full, completed from reference TRBV7-2 and TRBJ2-7, reads GAGVSQSPSNKVTEKGKDVELRCDPISGHTALYWYRQSLGQGLEFLIYFQGNSAPDKSGLPSDRFSAERTGGSVSTLTIQRTQQEDSAVYLCASRDSGSGSYEQYFGPGTRLTVT.

This clone was observed at least ten times. The V and J genes are TRBV20-1 and TRBJ1-1; no reliable D call. The V gene's germline CDR1 is DFQATT and CDR2 SNEGSKA (reference sequence). The CDR3 loop spans 13 amino acids. Deletions cut 2 bases from V and 1 base from J, with 8 bases between. CDR3 coding DNA: TGCAGTGCTAGATTTCAGGCGAACACTGAAGCTTTCTTT. Amino acids: CSARFQANTEAFF.

By sample share, this clone is medium-sized. This chain uses TRBV4-2 with TRBJ1-5; perhaps TRBD1 as D (6 bases). The CDR3 loop spans 15 amino acids. Trimming cost V 0 bases and J 7 bases, with 13 bases left between them. Germline V gives CDR1 LGHNA, CDR2 YNFKEQ. CDR3 in DNA: TGTGCCAGCAGCCAAGATACAGGGCTTGAGCAGCCCCAGCATTTT. It codes for CASSQDTGLEQPQHF.

This clone was recorded many times. The J gene is TRBJ2-2, the V gene TRBV9, with D unresolved. Germline V gene sequence: CDR1 SGDLS, CDR2 YYNGEE. Trimming took 3 bases from V and 5 from J, leaving 8 bases between them. The CDR3 covers 13 residues. The CDR3 DNA reads as TGTGCCAGCAGCGCCGACCAGACCGGGGAGCTGTTTTTT. It encodes CASSADQTGELFF.

The count of this clone is one. V and J are TRBV20-1 and TRBJ2-2, with 9 bases that match TRBD1. Germline loops: CDR1 DFQATT, CDR2 SNEGSKA (reference sequence). The CDR3 sequence is 15 residues long. V trimming: 1 base; J trimming: 6 bases; junction bases outside the gene matches: 6. Written as DNA, the CDR3 is TGCAGTGCTAGAGGGGACAGGGTTGATGCCGGGGAGCTGTTTTTT. It yields the protein CSARGDRVDAGELFF.

In this sample, this clone turned up many times. The chain has TRBV11-1 and TRBJ2-2; TRBD1 agrees at 8 bases. V dropped 6 bases and J dropped 1; count of bases not matched to a gene: 10. Germline V gives CDR1 SGHAT, CDR2 FQDESV (reference sequence). The CDR3 has 17 residues. The CDR3 here is CASRTRAGTGNTGELFF. CDR3 DNA sequence: TGTGCCAGCAGGACACGAGCCGGGACAGGGAACACCGGGGAGCTGTTTTTT.

This chain links TRBV27 with TRBJ2-5; D perhaps matches TRBD1 (5 bases). V lost 2 bases, J lost 1 base, and 17 bases lay in between. The length of the CDR3 is 17 residues. Germline values: CDR1 MNHEY, CDR2 SMNVEV (reference sequence). This CDR3 reads CASSLKGFGRSQETQYF. DNA for the CDR3: TGTGCCAGCAGTTTAAAGGGGTTTGGACGCTCCCAAGAGACCCAGTACTTC.

This clone was recorded at least ten times. V gene TRBV5-1 combines with J gene TRBJ2-3; the match to TRBD2 covers 8 bases. CDR1 and CDR2 (germline): SGHRS, YFSETQ. The V and J ends lost 4 bases and 5 bases, in that order; junction bases with no gene match: 9. The CDR3 length is 15 residues. CDR3 DNA: TGCGCCAGCAGCCCCTCAGCGGGAGTCATAGATACGCAGTATTTT. This codes for CASSPSAGVIDTQYF.

This clone was found many times. The V and J genes are TRBV5-5 and TRBJ2-3; D perhaps matches TRBD1 (6 bases). V dropped 4 bases and J dropped 2 bases, with 14 bases sitting between them. Germline V lookup: CDR1 SGHKS, CDR2 YYEKEE (reference sequence). This CDR3 spans 15 amino acids. CDR3 coding DNA: TGTGCCAGCAGCACCCGGGACACTTACACAGATACGCAGTATTTT. This gives the protein CASSTRDTYTDTQYF.

In DNA, the CDR3 is TGTGCCTCTGGGGACACTGTATCTGGAAACACCATATATTTT. Its translation is CASGDTVSGNTIYF. The chain has TRBV30 and TRBJ1-3; D is possibly TRBD1 (6 bases). Germline V lookup: CDR1 GTSNPN, CDR2 SVGIG (reference sequence). The CDR3 extends over 14 amino acids. Trimming left V 7 bases short and J 1 base short, with 14 bases between.

This clone was observed at least ten times. This chain uses TRBV20-1 with TRBJ2-1; TRBD2 agrees at 8 bases. V trimming: 5 bases; J trimming: 10 bases; junction bases outside the gene matches: 7. This CDR3 has 12 residues. Germline assignment: CDR1 DFQATT and CDR2 SNEGSKA (reference sequence). This CDR3 reads CSALEGLGEQFF. CDR3 coding DNA: TGCAGTGCTCTCGAGGGACTAGGCGAGCAGTTCTTC.

By share, this clone ranks as medium-sized. V usage is TRBV11-1 and J usage is TRBJ1-6; D unresolved. The CDR3 totals 13 residues. V was pared by 2 bases and J by 8 bases, with 7 bases between. The V gene's germline CDR1 is SGHAT and CDR2 FQDESV (reference sequence). CDR3 DNA: TGTGCCAGCAGCTTACGAGAGGATTCACCCCTCCACTTT. It specifies CASSLREDSPLHF. Full variable domain (outside the CDR3, taken from reference TRBV11-1 and TRBJ1-6): EAEVAQSPRYKITEKSQAVAFWCDPISGHATLYWYRQILGQGPELLVQFQDESVVDDSQLPKDRFSAERLKGVDSTLKIQPAELGDSAMYLCASSLREDSPLHFGNGTRLTVT.

Ten or more counts support this clone. Different DNA sequences within this sample yield the same CDR3. The V call is TRBV15, the J call TRBJ2-3; 9 bases fit TRBD1. V gave up 5 bases and J gave up 3 bases; unmatched junction bases: 3. The CDR3 sequence is 14 residues long. CDR1 LNHNV and CDR2 YYDKDF come from the germline V gene (reference sequence). Here the CDR3 reads CATSPDRGTDTQYF. The CDR3 nucleotides read TGTGCCACCAGCCCGGACAGGGGAACAGATACGCAGTATTTT.

The V gene is TRBV6-1, the J gene TRBJ1-2; D is undetermined. The CDR3 has 11 amino acids. The ends were cut back, 5 bases at V and 5 bases at J, with 6 bases in the middle. Germline V gene sequence: CDR1 MNHNS, CDR2 SASEGT. The CDR3 reads CASSQEYGYTF. The DNA of the CDR3 is TGTGCCAGCAGTCAAGAATATGGCTACACCTTC.